The 28 T cell receptor beta chains below come from one sample, sequenced in a study of cytomegalovirus exposure and HLA in healthy donors. PCR amplification relied on 60 Vbeta primers (plus 13 Jbeta primers). Generated by immunoSEQ multiplex PCR, the TCRdb table keeps only in-frame clones and is missing some. The sample holds 80,000 to 100,000 clones, roughly 77% seen once. Sequencing was performed on PBMCs. These receptors were obtained from a man between 25 and 39 years old in good health and CMV-seronegative.

V usage is TRBV25-1 and J usage is TRBJ2-5; D gene unclear. The assigned J gene may be wrong: the sequence end matches TRBJ2-7 better. This CDR3 region has 12 residues. From germline, CDR1 is MGHDK and CDR2 SYGVNS. The CDR3 bases are TGTGCCAGCAGTGGATCCACAGTCGAGCAGTACTTC. This gives the protein CASSGSTVEQYF.

This rearrangement joins TRBV14 to TRBJ2-5; 7 positions match TRBD1. Looked up from germline, CDR1 is SGHDN and CDR2 is FVKESK. The CDR3 is 16 residues long. Trimming removed 6 bases from V and 7 bases from J; junction bases left unmatched: 17. CDR3 DNA sequence: TGTGCCAGCAGTGACTGGACAGGTGGATTCTTGGGGACCCAGTACTTC. Translation: CASSDWTGGFLGTQYF.

Only a few counts were recorded for this clone. The chain couples TRBV4-3 to TRBJ2-3, with 14 bases fitting TRBD2. Germline V gene data show CDR1 as LGHNA and CDR2 as YSLEER. The V and J ends lost 4 bases and 6 bases, in that order; junction bases with no gene match: 9. The CDR3 has 17 amino acids. The CDR3 bases are TGCGCCAGCAGCCGTACCTCCGGGACTAGCGGGGGTGATACGCAGTATTTT. Translated, it gives CASSRTSGTSGGDTQYF.

This chain connects TRBV5-1 to TRBJ2-7; possible D gene TRBD1, 5 bases. The germline V gene encodes CDR1 SGHRS and CDR2 YFSETQ. Trimming shortened V by 4 bases and J by 2 bases, and 10 bases separated the two germline ends. This CDR3 spans 13 amino acids. CDR3 loop: CASSTDRAYEQYF. CDR3 in DNA: TGCGCCAGCAGCACAGACAGAGCCTACGAGCAGTACTTC.

The chain links TRBV9 to TRBJ2-1; D gene uncertain. The CDR3 contains 11 residues. Germline lookup yields CDR1 SGDLS and CDR2 YYNGEE. Trimming shortened V by 3 bases and J by 8 bases, and 6 bases separated the two germline ends. The CDR3 DNA is TGTGCCAGCAGCGGCACGGATGAGCAGTTCTTC. As protein: CASSGTDEQFF.

This clone was seen a few times. The chain carries TRBV9 and TRBJ2-7; D possibly corresponds to TRBD2 (5 bases). The CDR3 is 15 residues long. V gave up 0 bases and J gave up 6 bases, with 16 bases separating them. CDR1 SGDLS and CDR2 YYNGEE come from the germline V gene. CDR3 residues: CASSVGGTPEGEQYF. CDR3 bases: TGTGCCAGCAGCGTAGGCGGTACCCCCGAGGGCGAGCAGTACTTC. The whole variable domain, filled in from reference TRBV9 and TRBJ2-7, reads DSGVTQTPKHLITATGQRVTLRCSPRSGDLSVYWYQQSLDQGLQFLIQYYNGEERAKGNILERFSAQQFPDLHSELNLSSLELGDSALYFCASSVGGTPEGEQYFGPGTRLTVT.

J is TRBJ2-5 and V is TRBV10-1; 7 bases are a match to TRBD2. CDR3 size: 15 residues. The V gene end was trimmed by 6 bases and the J gene end by 5 bases; junction bases not matched to a gene: 12. CDR1 is WNHNN, CDR2 SYGVQD, per germline (reference sequence). CDR3: CASRAPHGGDETQYF. Here the CDR3 DNA reads TGCGCCAGCAGGGCCCCCCATGGGGGGGACGAGACCCAGTACTTC.

V usage is TRBV25-1 and J usage is TRBJ1-4; D gene uncertain. This CDR3 has 13 residues. V lost 1 base to trimming and J lost 12 bases, with 12 bases between them. Germline CDR1 reads MGHDK; CDR2 reads SYGVNS. CDR3 sequence (DNA): TGTGCCAGCAGTGAATGGGAGGGCCGGCAACTGTTTTTT. Protein sequence: CASSEWEGRQLFF.

The chain combines TRBV6-6 with TRBJ2-7; D perhaps matches TRBD2 (6 bases). This CDR3 region has 14 residues. V was shortened by 6 bases and J by 2 bases, with 14 bases between the two germline ends. The germline gives CDR1 MNHNY, CDR2 SVGAGI (reference sequence). As DNA, the CDR3 is TGTGCCAGCAGACCCGGGACGGGAGCCTACGAGCAGTACTTC. Protein sequence: CASRPGTGAYEQYF.

The V and J genes are TRBV6-5 and TRBJ1-5; D perhaps matches TRBD1 (6 bases). The CDR3 runs 14 residues. CDR1 MNHEY and CDR2 SVGAGI come from the germline V gene. The germline V and J ends were trimmed by 5 bases and 7 bases, with 15 bases remaining between them. CDR3 sequence: CASSPWGGGQPQHF. DNA of the CDR3: TGTGCCAGCAGTCCCTGGGGGGGCGGACAGCCCCAGCATTTT.

This chain links TRBV30 with TRBJ2-5; 7 bases line up with TRBD2. The J call may be wrong; the DNA end is better matched by TRBJ2-7. The germline V gene has CDR1 GTSNPN and CDR2 SVGIG (reference sequence). The CDR3 is 10 amino acids. The DNA of the CDR3 is TGTGCCTGGGGGGGGGACGAGCAGTACTTC. Protein sequence: CAWGGDEQYF.

The chain recombines TRBV29-1 with TRBJ2-1, with TRBD2 identical over 9 bases. V lost 4 bases, J lost 6 bases, and 4 bases stayed unmatched. This CDR3 is 13 amino acids long. From germline, CDR1 is SQVTM and CDR2 ANQGSEA. The CDR3 coding sequence is TGCAGCGTTGGGGGGACTAGCCTCAATGAGCAGTTCTTC. Amino acid sequence: CSVGGTSLNEQFF.

This chain uses TRBV30 with TRBJ2-7, with TRBD2 matching over 8 bases. The CDR3 length is 12 residues. Per germline, CDR1 GTSNPN and CDR2 SVGIG (reference sequence). The ends lost 4 bases at V and 3 bases at J; junction bases unmatched: 2. The CDR3 is CAWISGNYEQYF. DNA for the CDR3: TGTGCCTGGATTAGCGGGAACTACGAGCAGTACTTC.

The V call is TRBV19, the J call TRBJ2-7; D gene unclear. This CDR3 spans 14 amino acids. V was clipped by 4 bases and J by 0 bases, with 10 bases between them. Looked up from germline, CDR1 is LNHDA and CDR2 is SQIVND (reference sequence). The CDR3 reads CASSTIHGSYEQYF. The CDR3 DNA reads TGTGCCAGTAGTACGATTCACGGCTCCTACGAGCAGTACTTC.

Written as DNA, the CDR3 is TGCGCCAGCAGCCAAGACCCGTCCTTCGGTATTAATGAAAAACTGTTTTTT. Amino acids: CASSQDPSFGINEKLFF. The V call is TRBV4-3, the J call TRBJ1-4; D is unclear. CDR3 length: 17 residues. Germline V lookup: CDR1 LGHNA, CDR2 YSLEER. V lost 0 bases and J lost 4, with 15 bases in between.

The chain combines TRBV23-1 with TRBJ1-2; a possible D gene is TRBD1 (6 bases). TRBV23-1 is noted as an ORF with a role that remains uncertain. This CDR3 is built from 14 residues. V shed 2 bases and J shed 2 bases, with 9 bases lying between them. CDR3: CASSQQDRNYGYTF. DNA of the CDR3: TGCGCCAGCAGTCAACAGGACAGAAACTATGGCTACACCTTC.

The chain is built from TRBV7-2 and TRBJ1-4, with 8 bases fitting TRBD1. Germline assignment: CDR1 SGHTA and CDR2 FQGNSA. The CDR3 runs to 13 residues. V was pared by 7 bases and J by 5 bases, with 3 bases of the junction left unmatched. This CDR3 is CASTRTGNEKLFF. The CDR3 nucleotides read TGTGCCAGCACCCGGACAGGGAATGAAAAACTGTTTTTT.

The chain carries TRBV2 and TRBJ2-7, with D tentatively TRBD1 (6 bases). The germline V and J ends were trimmed by 7 bases and 2 bases, with 12 bases remaining between them. The CDR3 length is 13 residues. Germline V lookup: CDR1 SNHLY, CDR2 FYNNEI. The CDR3 bases are TGTGCCAGCAACAGGGCCAGGCCCTACGAGCAGTACTTC. Protein product: CASNRARPYEQYF.

The V call is TRBV28, the J call TRBJ1-4; 7 bases match TRBD1. CDR3 size: 16 residues. V shed 6 bases and J 0 bases; nucleotides not matched to a gene: 7. CDR1 and CDR2 from the germline V gene are MDHEN and SYDVKM. The CDR3 reads CASRPNTGATNEKLFF. The CDR3, as DNA: TGTGCCAGCAGACCCAACACAGGGGCAACTAATGAAAAACTGTTTTTT.

V usage is TRBV19 and J usage is TRBJ1-5, with D possibly being TRBD1 (6 bases). The ends were cut back, 5 bases at V and 6 bases at J, with 8 bases in the middle. The CDR3 has 12 residues. Germline CDR1 LNHDA, CDR2 SQIVND (reference sequence). The CDR3 sequence is CASSSGVQPQHF. CDR3 DNA: TGTGCCAGTAGTTCAGGGGTTCAGCCCCAGCATTTT.

The gene calls are TRBV5-4 and TRBJ2-1; TRBD2 matches 11 bases. CDR3 length: 15 residues. Germline V gene data show CDR1 as SGHNT and CDR2 as YYREEE (reference sequence). J was trimmed by 8 bases and V by 4 bases; bases with no gene match: 8. The CDR3 sequence: CASSPGLAVEDEQFF. The CDR3 nucleotides are TGTGCCAGCAGCCCGGGACTAGCGGTTGAGGATGAGCAGTTCTTC.

The chain carries TRBV29-1 and TRBJ2-1; 7 bases fit TRBD2. Germline values: CDR1 SQVTM, CDR2 ANQGSEA. V gave up 7 bases and J gave up 6 bases; unmatched junction bases: 6. The CDR3 consists of 12 residues. CDR3 sequence reads: CSASGGSNEQFF. CDR3 nucleotide sequence: TGCAGCGCTTCGGGCGGGAGCAATGAGCAGTTCTTC.

The chain carries TRBV29-1 and TRBJ2-3, with D uncertain. The germline gives CDR1 SQVTM, CDR2 ANQGSEA. V was cut by 2 bases and J by 0 bases, with 12 bases left in between. This CDR3 has 15 amino acids. CDR3 sequence reads: CSVESLRYSTDTQYF. CDR3 coding DNA: TGCAGCGTTGAATCGTTGAGGTATAGCACAGATACGCAGTATTTT.

The V call is TRBV7-9, the J call TRBJ2-7; 10 nucleotides match TRBD1. CDR1 and CDR2 from the germline V gene are SEHNR and FQNEAQ (reference sequence). This CDR3 has 15 residues. V lost 2 bases to trimming and J lost 5 bases; unmatched junction nucleotides: 6. CDR3 coding DNA: TGTGCCAGCAGCTTAACGACAGGGGGCTTCGACGAGCAGTACTTC. Translated: CASSLTTGGFDEQYF.

The V call is TRBV4-1, the J call TRBJ2-3, with 8 positions matching TRBD2. V lost 0 bases to trimming and J lost 2 bases; unmatched junction nucleotides: 4. The CDR3 consists of 16 residues. Germline CDR1 MGHRA, CDR2 YSYEKL. CDR3 sequence (DNA): TGCGCCAGCAGCCAAGAGTCGCGGGGGGTCACAGATACGCAGTATTTT. Residues: CASSQESRGVTDTQYF.

The rearrangement links TRBV5-4 to TRBJ1-1; possible D gene TRBD1, 5 bases. CDR3 length equals 14 residues. Germline assignment: CDR1 SGHNT and CDR2 YYREEE (reference sequence). Trimming cost V 2 bases and J 4 bases, with 12 bases left between them. This CDR3 is CASSFTTASTEAFF. DNA for the CDR3: TGTGCCAGCAGCTTTACGACAGCGAGCACTGAAGCTTTCTTT.

This clone has just one count. The chain carries TRBV29-1 and TRBJ2-5; 12 bases are a match to TRBD2. The CDR3 is 15 amino acids. The germline gives CDR1 SQVTM, CDR2 ANQGSEA. The V gene end was trimmed by 5 bases and the J gene end by 5 bases; junction bases not matched to a gene: 9. Here the CDR3 DNA reads TGCAGCGTTCAAAAGACTAGCGGGAGCTTCGAGACCCAGTACTTC. Amino acid sequence: CSVQKTSGSFETQYF.

This clone was detected once. The rearrangement uses TRBV19 and TRBJ1-6; no clear D. Trimming shortened V by 3 bases and J by 10 bases, and 10 bases separated the two germline ends. The V gene's germline CDR1 is LNHDA and CDR2 SQIVND (reference sequence). The CDR3 contains 13 residues. For the CDR3, the DNA is TGTGCCAGTAGTATTGGACGAGGGTCACCCCTCCACTTT. This sequence encodes CASSIGRGSPLHF.